The next 30 T cell receptor beta chains were all read from a single sample in a study of T cell responses to AZD1222 COVID-19 vaccine. Assay used: immunoSEQ multiplex PCR; TCRdb lists only in-frame clones, some missing. The table shows over 65,000 clones, with 85% to 90% occurring only once. Sequencing used peripheral blood, obtained 28 days after the second AZD1222 dose. The receptors originated from an adult who received the AZD1222 COVID-19 vaccine.

V gene TRBV19 combines with J gene TRBJ1-1, with D uncertain. Looked up from germline, CDR1 is LNHDA and CDR2 is SQIVND (reference sequence). The CDR3 contains 15 residues. The ends were cut back, 9 bases at V and 1 base at J, with 18 bases in the middle. The CDR3 bases are TGTGCCAGCAGAGGCATCGGTTCTCGGAACACTGAAGCTTTCTTT. This gives the protein CASRGIGSRNTEAFF.

In DNA, the CDR3 is TGTGCCAGCAGCTTAAATTGGGTACAGGGTTGGGAAAAACTGTTTTTT. This encodes CASSLNWVQGWEKLFF. The chain carries TRBV7-8 and TRBJ1-4; D may be TRBD1 (6 bases). The ends were cut back, 2 bases at V and 8 bases at J, with 18 bases in the middle. CDR3 length equals 16 residues. The germline V gene has CDR1 SGHVS and CDR2 FQNEAQ.

V gene TRBV24-1 combines with J gene TRBJ2-3; D unclear. V lost 3 bases, J lost 3 bases, and 6 bases lay in between. The germline V gene has CDR1 KGHDR and CDR2 SFDVKD. This CDR3 is built from 13 residues. In nucleotides, the CDR3 is TGTGCCACCAGTGATCCAATGACAGATACGCAGTATTTT. Its translation is CATSDPMTDTQYF.

The J gene is TRBJ2-1, the V gene TRBV7-8, with 15 nucleotides matching TRBD2. The CDR3 runs 18 residues. Germline loops: CDR1 SGHVS, CDR2 FQNEAQ. Trimming cost V 0 bases and J 4 bases; bases outside gene matches: 4. CDR3 in DNA: TGTGCCAGCAGCTTAGCGCTCGGGACTAGCGGGAGGTACAATGAGCAGTTCTTC. Translation gives CASSLALGTSGRYNEQFF.

J is TRBJ2-1 and V is TRBV27, with 7 bases that match TRBD2. V trimming: 5 bases; J trimming: 4 bases; junction bases outside the gene matches: 8. Germline V gives CDR1 MNHEY, CDR2 SMNVEV (reference sequence). This CDR3 region has 15 residues. The CDR3 sequence: CASSPEGGVYNEQFF. DNA of the CDR3: TGTGCCAGCAGTCCCGAGGGAGGGGTGTACAATGAGCAGTTCTTC.

V usage is TRBV11-2 and J usage is TRBJ1-5; the D is unclear. The CDR3 runs to 14 residues. The V gene's germline CDR1 is SGHAT and CDR2 FQNNGV. Trimming took 0 bases from V and 4 from J, leaving 7 bases between them. The CDR3: CASSLDRGNQPQHF. The DNA of the CDR3 is TGTGCCAGCAGCTTAGATCGCGGAAATCAGCCCCAGCATTTT.

The chain uses TRBV19 and TRBJ1-1; TRBD1 is a possible D gene (6 bases). V lost 5 bases and J lost 8, with 18 bases in between. The CDR3 loop spans 14 amino acids. The germline CDR1 and CDR2 sequences are LNHDA and SQIVND (reference sequence). The CDR3 here is CASSYNLQGREAFF. As DNA, the CDR3 is TGTGCCAGTAGTTATAATCTCCAGGGGAGAGAAGCTTTCTTT.

The V call is TRBV6-2 or TRBV6-3, the J call TRBJ2-4; 9 nucleotides match TRBD1. This CDR3 has 19 residues. V was pared by 4 bases and J by 1 base, with 14 bases of the junction left unmatched. Per the germline V gene, CDR1 is MNHEY and CDR2 is SVGEGT. The CDR3 DNA follows: TGTGCCAGCAGTTTTGAGACAGGGGGTGGAGGTCTGGCCAAAAACATTCAGTACTTC. This encodes CASSFETGGGGLAKNIQYF.

The CDR3 DNA reads as TGTGCCAGCAGTTCCCCTCCGGGGGGCTACACCTTC. It translates to CASSSPPGGYTF. This chain links TRBV27 with TRBJ1-2, with D unclear. Trimming shortened V by 4 bases and J by 8 bases, and 11 bases separated the two germline ends. Per germline, CDR1 MNHEY and CDR2 SMNVEV (reference sequence). The CDR3 totals 12 residues.

CDR3 in DNA: TGTGCCAGCAGCAAGACTAGCGGGAGAACTGAGCAGTTCTTC. Encoded protein: CASSKTSGRTEQFF. V and J are TRBV11-2 and TRBJ2-1, with 12 bases matching TRBD2. J gave up 9 bases and V 5 bases, and 5 bases lay outside the gene matches. CDR3 length: 14 residues. CDR1 is SGHAT, CDR2 FQNNGV, per germline. Full variable domain (rest looked up from reference TRBV11-2 and TRBJ2-1): EAGVAQSPRYKIIEKRQSVAFWCNPISGHATLYWYQQILGQGPKLLIQFQNNGVVDDSQLPKDRFSAERLKGVDSTLKIQPAKLEDSAVYLCASSKTSGRTEQFFGPGTRLTVL.

This clone has just one count. This sequence joins TRBV5-1 and TRBJ2-1; maybe TRBD2 (6 bases). The CDR3 is 15 residues long. Germline V gene sequence: CDR1 SGHRS, CDR2 YFSETQ. Trimming shortened V by 6 bases and J by 3 bases, and 16 bases separated the two germline ends. DNA for the CDR3: TGCGCCAGCAAGCCGTCGGGACTCAACTACAATGAGCAGTTCTTC. Translation: CASKPSGLNYNEQFF.

V gene TRBV6-5 combines with J gene TRBJ1-6; unclear D gene. The germline V gene encodes CDR1 MNHEY and CDR2 SVGAGI. V lost 5 bases and J 11 bases, leaving 10 bases between the germline ends. The CDR3 length is 12 residues. The CDR3 spells CASSPKPPPLHF. The CDR3 DNA reads TGTGCCAGCAGTCCCAAGCCTCCACCCCTCCACTTT.

The CDR3 reads CASSEARLGLGNTIYF. The CDR3 DNA follows: TGTGCCAGCAGTGAAGCCCGACTGGGTCTCGGAAACACCATATATTTT. This chain connects TRBV6-1 to TRBJ1-3, with unresolved D. The V and J ends lost 0 bases and 4 bases respectively, with 13 bases between them. Germline V CDR1 and CDR2: MNHNS, SASEGT. The CDR3 has 16 residues.

The CDR3 spells CASIRTANTEAFF. DNA of the CDR3: TGTGCCAGTATCAGGACGGCGAACACTGAAGCTTTCTTT. This chain joins TRBV19 and TRBJ1-1; no clear D. The germline V gene has CDR1 LNHDA and CDR2 SQIVND (reference sequence). V lost 7 bases to trimming and J lost 1 base, with 10 bases between them. The length of the CDR3 is 13 residues.

The chain couples TRBV27 to TRBJ2-5; 12 positions match TRBD1. There are 16 residues in the CDR3. Germline V CDR1 and CDR2: MNHEY, SMNVEV (reference sequence). V shed 2 bases, J shed 4 bases, and the junction held 5 bases outside the gene matches. This CDR3 is CASSLSPGQGAETQYF. As DNA, the CDR3 is TGTGCCAGCAGTTTAAGCCCGGGACAGGGGGCAGAGACCCAGTACTTC.

The chain is built from TRBV19 and TRBJ2-3; D might be TRBD1 or TRBD2, each matching 5 bases. V was shortened by 7 bases and J by 0 bases, with 11 bases between the two germline ends. There are 14 residues in the CDR3. CDR1 and CDR2 (germline): LNHDA, SQIVND (reference sequence). The CDR3 DNA follows: TGTGCCAGTACAAAAGGGACGAGCACAGATACGCAGTATTTT. Protein: CASTKGTSTDTQYF.

The J gene is TRBJ1-1, the V gene TRBV19; 10 bases fit TRBD1. V was clipped by 6 bases and J by 0 bases; unmatched bases: 10. From germline, CDR1 is LNHDA and CDR2 SQIVND (reference sequence). This CDR3 has 17 amino acids. The DNA for the CDR3 is TGTGCCAGTAGGCTGGGGGGACAGGGGTCTTTGAACACTGAAGCTTTCTTT. Protein product: CASRLGGQGSLNTEAFF.

The chain couples TRBV7-9 to TRBJ1-2; no definite D call. The CDR3 is 13 amino acids. Trimming cost V 5 bases and J 6 bases, with 13 bases left between them. Germline-derived CDR1 and CDR2 are SEHNR and FQNEAQ (reference sequence). In DNA, the CDR3 is TGTGCCAGCAGCAACCCCACCAACAATGGCTACACCTTC. This encodes CASSNPTNNGYTF.

The chain links TRBV13 to TRBJ2-1; D is possibly TRBD1 (5 bases). Germline-derived CDR1 and CDR2 are PRHDT and FYEKMQ (reference sequence). V lost 0 bases and J 5 bases, leaving 20 bases between the germline ends. This CDR3 has 18 amino acids. CDR3 DNA sequence: TGTGCCAGCAGCTTAGGCCACTTAGGGGCGACGGAGAACAATGAGCAGTTCTTC. Its translation: CASSLGHLGATENNEQFF.

The chain carries TRBV28 and TRBJ1-2, with unresolved D. The CDR3 covers 14 residues. The germline CDR1 and CDR2 sequences are MDHEN and SYDVKM. Deletions cut 8 bases from V and 1 base from J, with 14 bases between. In nucleotides, the CDR3 is TGTGCCAGCGTCTCCAGACGGATTAACTATGGCTACACCTTC. It codes for CASVSRRINYGYTF.

The J gene is TRBJ2-3, the V gene TRBV2; D is perhaps TRBD2 (5 bases). The CDR3 is 18 amino acids. Germline-derived CDR1 and CDR2 are SNHLY and FYNNEI. V was shortened by 1 base and J by 0 bases, with 17 bases between the two germline ends. CDR3 DNA: TGTGCCAGCAGTGAAGGGGGTCGCGGGCCCACTAGCACAGATACGCAGTATTTT. Encoded protein: CASSEGGRGPTSTDTQYF.

The chain couples TRBV6-1 to TRBJ2-3; 7 bases are shared with TRBD2. This CDR3 has 19 residues. The V gene's germline CDR1 is MNHNS and CDR2 SASEGT. V lost 2 bases to trimming and J lost 0 bases; unmatched junction nucleotides: 14. Here the CDR3 DNA reads TGTGCCAGCAGTGAACGAGCTAGCGGAGCGGGGTCTAGCACAGATACGCAGTATTTT. This encodes CASSERASGAGSSTDTQYF.

J is TRBJ2-7 and V is TRBV5-1; D may be TRBD2 (7 bases). Trimming shortened V by 4 bases and J by 1 base, and 15 bases separated the two germline ends. Germline V CDR1 and CDR2: SGHRS, YFSETQ. This CDR3 is 15 amino acids long. In DNA, the CDR3 is TGCGCCAGCAGCCGGGGGGCGGGACGATCCTACGAGCAGTACTTC. It codes for CASSRGAGRSYEQYF.

The rearrangement links TRBV11-2 to TRBJ2-3; D remains unclear. The CDR3 contains 14 residues. Per germline, CDR1 SGHAT and CDR2 FQNNGV. The V and J ends lost 3 bases and 0 bases respectively, with 7 bases between them. CDR3: CASSFVTSTDTQYF. In DNA, the CDR3 is TGTGCCAGCAGCTTCGTAACTAGCACAGATACGCAGTATTTT.

V is TRBV16 and J is TRBJ2-7; D unresolved. The CDR3 sequence is 14 residues long. Trimming took off 2 bases at V and 6 bases at J, with 14 bases between the two ends. CDR1 is KGHSY, CDR2 FQNENV, per germline. Here the CDR3 reads CASSQNRQAGEQYF. CDR3 in DNA: TGTGCCAGCAGCCAAAACCGCCAGGCAGGCGAGCAGTACTTC.

The chain joins TRBV12-3 or TRBV12-4 to TRBJ2-1; 7 bases are shared with TRBD1. J lost 7 bases, V lost 5 bases, and 5 bases had no gene match. The CDR3 extends over 13 amino acids. The CDR3 nucleotides read TGTGCCAGCAGTAGGGGGCCAGCGAATGAGCAGTTCTTC. Its translation is CASSRGPANEQFF.

The rearrangement uses TRBV21-1 and TRBJ2-7. TRBV21-1 is designated a pseudogene. CDR3 length: 15 amino acids. CDR3 nucleotide sequence: TGTGCCAGCAGCCCCTTTGAAGGTGGGGTATATGAGCAGTACTTC. Protein: CASSPFEGGVYEQYF.

The chain recombines TRBV21-1 with TRBJ2-7; TRBD2 is taken as the D call from the table, unchecked against the DNA. TRBV21-1 is flagged as a pseudogene. The CDR3 is made up of 16 amino acids. The CDR3 bases are TGTGCCAGCAGCCTTAAGTGTAGCGGGAGCTCGTACGAGCAGTACTTC. Translated, it gives CASSLKCSGSSYEQYF.

The chain couples TRBV28 to TRBJ2-7, with 11 bases that match TRBD1. CDR1 and CDR2 (germline): MDHEN, SYDVKM. With V trimmed by 6 bases and J by 0 bases, 13 bases remained unmatched. This CDR3 is 18 amino acids long. The CDR3 bases are TGTGCCAGCAGCTTTATATTTCCCGGGACAGGGGGCTCCTACGAGCAGTACTTC. Translating it yields CASSFIFPGTGGSYEQYF.

The rearrangement joins TRBV5-1 to TRBJ1-5, with TRBD1 matching over 10 bases. The CDR3 is 17 amino acids. Germline lookup yields CDR1 SGHRS and CDR2 YFSETQ. Trimming at V came to 5 bases and at J to 0 bases, leaving 8 bases not matched to a gene. The DNA of the CDR3 is TGCGCCAGCAGGGGGACAGGGGAAAGGGGTAGCAATCAGCCCCAGCATTTT. It codes for CASRGTGERGSNQPQHF. Drawing the rest from reference TRBV5-1 and TRBJ1-5, the complete variable domain is KAGVTQTPRYLIKTRGQQVTLSCSPISGHRSVSWYQQTPGQGLQFLFEYFSETQRNKGNFPGRFSGRQFSNSRSEMNVSTLELGDSALYLCASRGTGERGSNQPQHFGDGTRLSIL.